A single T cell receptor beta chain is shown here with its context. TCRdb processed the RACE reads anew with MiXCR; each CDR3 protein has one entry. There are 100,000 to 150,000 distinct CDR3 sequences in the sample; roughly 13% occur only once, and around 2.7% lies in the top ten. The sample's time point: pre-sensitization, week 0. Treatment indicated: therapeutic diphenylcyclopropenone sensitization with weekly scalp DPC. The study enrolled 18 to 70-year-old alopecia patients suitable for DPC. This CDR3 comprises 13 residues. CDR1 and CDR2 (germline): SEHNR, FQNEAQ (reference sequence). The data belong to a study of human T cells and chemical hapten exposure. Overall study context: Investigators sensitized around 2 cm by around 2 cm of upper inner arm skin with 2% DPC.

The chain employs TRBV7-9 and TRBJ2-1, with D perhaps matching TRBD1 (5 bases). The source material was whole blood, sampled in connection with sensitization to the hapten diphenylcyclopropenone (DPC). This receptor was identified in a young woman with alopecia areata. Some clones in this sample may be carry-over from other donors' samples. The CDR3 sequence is CAYGLTDRNEQFF. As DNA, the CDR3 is TGTGCTTATGGTTTGACAGATAGGAATGAGCAGTTCTTC.